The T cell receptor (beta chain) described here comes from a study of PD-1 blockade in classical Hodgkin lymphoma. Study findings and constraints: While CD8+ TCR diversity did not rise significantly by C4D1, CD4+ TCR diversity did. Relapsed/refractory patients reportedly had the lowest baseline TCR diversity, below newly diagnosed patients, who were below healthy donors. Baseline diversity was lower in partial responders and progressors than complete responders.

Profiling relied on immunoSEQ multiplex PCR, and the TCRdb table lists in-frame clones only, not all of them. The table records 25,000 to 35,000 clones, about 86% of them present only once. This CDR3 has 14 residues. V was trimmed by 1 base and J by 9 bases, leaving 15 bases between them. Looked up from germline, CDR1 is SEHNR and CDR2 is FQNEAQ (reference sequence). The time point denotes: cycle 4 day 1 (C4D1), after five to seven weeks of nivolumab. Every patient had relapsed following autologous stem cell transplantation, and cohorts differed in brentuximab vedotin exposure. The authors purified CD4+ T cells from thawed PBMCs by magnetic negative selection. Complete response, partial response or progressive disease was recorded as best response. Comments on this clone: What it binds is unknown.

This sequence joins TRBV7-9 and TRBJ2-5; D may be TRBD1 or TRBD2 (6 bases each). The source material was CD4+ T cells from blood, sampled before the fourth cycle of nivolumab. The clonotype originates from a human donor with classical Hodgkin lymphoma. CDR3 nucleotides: TGTGCCAGCAGCTTAGGTGGGGGCCGCGGGGCCCAGTACTTC. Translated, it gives CASSLGGGRGAQYF.